A single sample is the source of the 12 T cell receptor beta chains below, sequenced in a study of monozygotic twins with inflammatory bowel disease. TCRdb reworked the 5' RACE reads into one entry per CDR3 protein, no DNA. The clone table shows roughly 300,000 distinct CDR3 sequences, with the ten largest holding about 5%. The sequencing input was blood. The receptors derive from a human donor with ulcerative colitis or Crohn's disease, or a healthy co-twin of an affected twin (not recorded which).

The genes are TRBV7-9 and TRBJ1-1. Germline lookup yields CDR1 SEHNR and CDR2 FQNEAQ (reference sequence). CDR3 length: 14 residues. CDR3 amino acids: CASSPLAVNTEAFF.

This chain links TRBV15 with TRBJ2-1; TCRdb outputs TRBD2, but without DNA this stays unchecked. CDR1 and CDR2 from the germline V gene are LNHNV and YYDKDF (reference sequence). The CDR3 is 14 amino acids. CDR3 region: CATSPRTSGREQFF. The full variable domain, its missing parts supplied by reference TRBV15 and TRBJ2-1, is DAMVIQNPRYQVTQFGKPVTLSCSQTLNHNVMYWYQQKSSQAPKLLFHYYDKDFNNEADTPDNFQSRRPNTSFCFLDIRSPGLGDTAMYLCATSPRTSGREQFFGPGTRLTVL.

The chain employs TRBV12-3 or TRBV12-4 and TRBJ1-4; absent DNA, TCRdb's TRBD1 call cannot be checked. The CDR3 runs to 14 residues. This CDR3 reads CASSSDREGAKLFF.

The J gene is TRBJ2-7, the V gene TRBV3-1; TCRdb's D call, TRBD2, is unchecked because there is no DNA. The CDR3 extends over 15 amino acids. Germline V gene sequence: CDR1 LGHDT, CDR2 YNNKEL (reference sequence). CDR3 in amino acids: CASSALAGTTYEQYF.

This chain links TRBV6-1 with TRBJ1-2. The CDR3 covers 12 residues. Germline loops: CDR1 MNHNS, CDR2 SASEGT. The CDR3 sequence: CASSGWPYRYTF.

V and J are TRBV4-3 and TRBJ2-1; with no DNA, the TCRdb D assignment of TRBD2 cannot be verified. The CDR3 is 17 residues long. Germline CDR1 LGHNA, CDR2 YSLEER. Here the CDR3 reads CASTSNLLAGGRDEQFF.

The chain joins TRBV20-1 to TRBJ1-6. CDR3 size: 14 residues. CDR1 is DFQATT and CDR2 is SNEGSKA in the germline V gene (reference sequence). The CDR3 loop reads CRLGQGSYNSPLHF.

The rearrangement uses TRBV7-2 and TRBJ1-2. The CDR3 extends over 11 amino acids. Germline CDR1 reads SGHTA; CDR2 reads FQGNSA. The CDR3 here is CASSPVGGYTF.

CDR3: CASSMVRDRAEAFF. The J gene is TRBJ1-1, the V gene TRBV19; TCRdb calls TRBD1, which cannot be checked without DNA. The germline gives CDR1 LNHDA, CDR2 SQIVND (reference sequence). CDR3 size: 14 residues.

The chain employs TRBV12-3 or TRBV12-4 and TRBJ2-3; no DNA is available, so the TRBD2 call from TCRdb remains unchecked. The CDR3 sequence is 17 residues long. The chain's CDR3 is CASSAGGGTTGQYTQYF.

This chain uses TRBV12-3 or TRBV12-4 with TRBJ2-7; the TRBD1 assignment by TCRdb is unverifiable without DNA. This CDR3 is built from 14 residues. The CDR3 sequence: CASTRGPTPYEQYF.

V gene TRBV5-1 combines with J gene TRBJ2-3; the D call from TCRdb, TRBD1, cannot be confirmed without DNA. CDR1 is SGHRS, CDR2 YFSETQ, per germline. The CDR3 sequence is 16 residues long. Here the CDR3 reads CASSLASRGRRDTQYF.